This T cell receptor beta chain was found in a study of shared clonotypes between healthy human individuals. About the study: Per-donor plates numbered three CD4 naive, three CD4 memory, two CD8 naive and one CD8 memory.

Overall study findings and caveats: About 5% of naive CD4 clonotypes were shared across a few donors.

Sequenced by immunoSEQ multiplex PCR; TCRdb stores in-frame clones only, minus some. Found here are approximately 1.1 million clones, 75% to 85% of them singletons; the top ten hold approximately 0.56%. As to this clone: Its target is not known. A read error may be the cause here, since a much bigger clone is one base away. The same CDR3 arises from other DNA sequences in this sample as well.

The investigators split CD4+ cells into a CD45RA+ naive subset and a CD45RA-negative memory subset. The sequence was collected from a man aged 18 to 35 in good health. Some clones in this sample may be carry-over from other donors' samples. Input material: memory CD4+ T cells from PBMCs. Specified subset: CD45RA-negative fraction.

The CDR3 DNA reads TGTGCCAGCAGCTTATACTACGAGCAGTACTTC. Translating gives CASSLYYEQYF. This sequence joins TRBV5-6 and TRBJ2-7, with D unresolved. The V and J ends lost 2 bases and 3 bases respectively, with 3 bases between them. The germline CDR1 and CDR2 sequences are SGHDT and YYEEEE. This CDR3 contains 11 residues.